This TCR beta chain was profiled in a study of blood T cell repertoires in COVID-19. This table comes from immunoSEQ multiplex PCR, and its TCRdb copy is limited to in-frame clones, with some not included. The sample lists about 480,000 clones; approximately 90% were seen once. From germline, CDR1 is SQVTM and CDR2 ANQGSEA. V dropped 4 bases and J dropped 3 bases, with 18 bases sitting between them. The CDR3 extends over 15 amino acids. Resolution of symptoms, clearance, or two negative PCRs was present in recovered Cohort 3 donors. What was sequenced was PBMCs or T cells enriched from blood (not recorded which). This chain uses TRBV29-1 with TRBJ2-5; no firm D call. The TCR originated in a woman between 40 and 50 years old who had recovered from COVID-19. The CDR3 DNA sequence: TGCAGCGTTGTTGGTAACAGCCACCTAAAAGAGACCCAGTACTTC. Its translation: CSVVGNSHLKETQYF.